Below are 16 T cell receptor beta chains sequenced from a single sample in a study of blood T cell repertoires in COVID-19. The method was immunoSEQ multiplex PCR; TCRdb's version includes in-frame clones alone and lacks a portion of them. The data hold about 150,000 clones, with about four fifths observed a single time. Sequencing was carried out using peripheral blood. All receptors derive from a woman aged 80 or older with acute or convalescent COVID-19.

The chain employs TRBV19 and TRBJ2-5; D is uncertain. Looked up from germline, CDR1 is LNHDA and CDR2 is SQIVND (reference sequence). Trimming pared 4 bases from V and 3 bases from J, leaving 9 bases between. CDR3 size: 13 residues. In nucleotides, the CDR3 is TGTGCCAGTAGTACGACTGCTGAAGAGACCCAGTACTTC. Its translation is CASSTTAEETQYF.

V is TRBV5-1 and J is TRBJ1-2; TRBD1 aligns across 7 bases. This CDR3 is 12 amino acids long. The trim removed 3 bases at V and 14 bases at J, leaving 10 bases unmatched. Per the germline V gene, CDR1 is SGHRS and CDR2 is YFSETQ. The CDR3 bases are TGCGCCAGCAGCTCCGAGACAGGGACGGGGACCTTC. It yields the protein CASSSETGTGTF.

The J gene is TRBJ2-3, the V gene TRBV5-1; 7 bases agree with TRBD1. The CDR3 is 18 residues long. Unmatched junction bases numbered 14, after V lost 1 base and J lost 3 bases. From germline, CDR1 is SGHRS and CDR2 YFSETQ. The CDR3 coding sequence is TGCGCCAGCAGCTTGCAGCCTCCAGGGGGAACCTATACAGATACGCAGTATTTT. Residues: CASSLQPPGGTYTDTQYF.

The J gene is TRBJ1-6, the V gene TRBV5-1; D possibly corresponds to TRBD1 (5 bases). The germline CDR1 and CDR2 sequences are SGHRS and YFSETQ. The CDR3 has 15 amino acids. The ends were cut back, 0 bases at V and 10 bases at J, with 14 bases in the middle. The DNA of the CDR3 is TGCGCCAGCAGCTTGGCCGGCGACAGCGGGTCACCCCTCCACTTT. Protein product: CASSLAGDSGSPLHF.

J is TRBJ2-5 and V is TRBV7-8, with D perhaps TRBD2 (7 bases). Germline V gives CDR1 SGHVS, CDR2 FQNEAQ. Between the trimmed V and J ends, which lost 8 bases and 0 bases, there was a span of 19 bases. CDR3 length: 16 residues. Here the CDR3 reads CASRGGADRNQETQYF. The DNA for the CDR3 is TGTGCCAGCCGGGGAGGGGCGGACAGAAACCAAGAGACCCAGTACTTC.

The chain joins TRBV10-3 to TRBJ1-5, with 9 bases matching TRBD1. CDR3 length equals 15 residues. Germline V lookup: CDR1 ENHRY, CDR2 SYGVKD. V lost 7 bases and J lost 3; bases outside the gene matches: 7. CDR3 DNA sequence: TGTGCCATCAAAGACGGACAGGGGACCAATCAGCCCCAGCATTTT. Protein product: CAIKDGQGTNQPQHF.

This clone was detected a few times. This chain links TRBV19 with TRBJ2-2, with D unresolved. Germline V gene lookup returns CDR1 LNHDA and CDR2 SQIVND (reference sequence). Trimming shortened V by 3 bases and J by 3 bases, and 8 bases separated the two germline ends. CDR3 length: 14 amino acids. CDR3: CASSIEEYTGELFF. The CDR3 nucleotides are TGTGCCAGTAGTATTGAGGAATACACCGGGGAGCTGTTTTTT. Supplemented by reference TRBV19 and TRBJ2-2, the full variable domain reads DGGITQSPKYLFRKEGQNVTLSCEQNLNHDAMYWYRQDPGQGLRLIYYSQIVNDFQKGDIAEGYSVSREKKESFPLTVTSAQKNPTAFYLCASSIEEYTGELFFGEGSRLTVL.

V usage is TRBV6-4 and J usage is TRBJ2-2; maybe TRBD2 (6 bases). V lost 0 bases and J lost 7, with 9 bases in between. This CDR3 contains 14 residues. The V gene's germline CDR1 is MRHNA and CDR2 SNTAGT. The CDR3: CASSDSLAGGELFF. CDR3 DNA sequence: TGTGCCAGCAGTGACTCACTAGCCGGCGGGGAGCTGTTTTTT.

DNA for the CDR3: TGCGCCAGCAGCGAGCCCGGGACAGGGGTCTATGGCTACACCTTC. Translated: CASSEPGTGVYGYTF. This rearrangement joins TRBV5-1 to TRBJ1-2; TRBD1 matches at 10 bases. Germline loops: CDR1 SGHRS, CDR2 YFSETQ. Unmatched junction bases numbered 7, after V lost 4 bases and J lost 4 bases. This CDR3 region has 15 residues.

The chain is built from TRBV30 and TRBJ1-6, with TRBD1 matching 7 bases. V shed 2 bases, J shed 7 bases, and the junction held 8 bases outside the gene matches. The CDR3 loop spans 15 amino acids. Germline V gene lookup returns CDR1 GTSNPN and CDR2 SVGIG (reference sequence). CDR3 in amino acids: CAWSKPDRANSPLHF. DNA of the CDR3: TGTGCCTGGAGTAAGCCCGACAGGGCCAATTCACCCCTCCACTTT.

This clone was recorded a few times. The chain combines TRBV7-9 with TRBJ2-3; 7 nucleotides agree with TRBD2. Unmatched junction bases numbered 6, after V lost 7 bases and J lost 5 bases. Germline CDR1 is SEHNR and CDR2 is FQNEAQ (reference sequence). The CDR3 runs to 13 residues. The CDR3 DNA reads TGTGCCAGCATGGCGGGAGAAAGAGATACGCAGTATTTT. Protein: CASMAGERDTQYF.

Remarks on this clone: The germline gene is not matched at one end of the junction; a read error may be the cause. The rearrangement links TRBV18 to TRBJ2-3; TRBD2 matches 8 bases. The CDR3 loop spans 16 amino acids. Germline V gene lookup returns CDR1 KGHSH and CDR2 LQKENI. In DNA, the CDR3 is TGTGCCAGCTCCCCACGGGTAGCGGGATCCACAGATACGCAGTATTTT. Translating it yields CASSPRVAGSTDTQYF.

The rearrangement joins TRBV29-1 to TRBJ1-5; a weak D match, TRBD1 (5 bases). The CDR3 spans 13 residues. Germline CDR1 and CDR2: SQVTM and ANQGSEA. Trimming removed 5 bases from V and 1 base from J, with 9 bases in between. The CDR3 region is CSVSQGSNQPQHF. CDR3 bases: TGCAGCGTTTCCCAGGGAAGCAATCAGCCCCAGCATTTT.

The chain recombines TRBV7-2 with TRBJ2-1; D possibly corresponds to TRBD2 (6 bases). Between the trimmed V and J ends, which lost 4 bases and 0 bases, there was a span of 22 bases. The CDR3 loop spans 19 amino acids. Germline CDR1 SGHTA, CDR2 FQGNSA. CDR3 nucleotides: TGTGCCAGCAGCTCGATCCAGGCTAGCGCCCAGAGCTCCTACAATGAGCAGTTCTTC. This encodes CASSSIQASAQSSYNEQFF.

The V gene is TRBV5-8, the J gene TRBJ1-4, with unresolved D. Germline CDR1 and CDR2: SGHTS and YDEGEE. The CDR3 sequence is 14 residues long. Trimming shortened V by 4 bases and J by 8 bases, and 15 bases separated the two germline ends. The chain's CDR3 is CASSKGGLGEKLFF. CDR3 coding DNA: TGTGCCAGCAGCAAGGGAGGGCTCGGGGAAAAACTGTTTTTT.

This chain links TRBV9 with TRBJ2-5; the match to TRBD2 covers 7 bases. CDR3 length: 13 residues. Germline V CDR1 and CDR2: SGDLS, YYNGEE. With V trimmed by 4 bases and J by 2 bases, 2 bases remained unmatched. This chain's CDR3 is CASSPAGQETQYF. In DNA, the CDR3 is TGTGCCAGCAGCCCAGCGGGACAAGAGACCCAGTACTTC.